The text below deals with one TCR beta chain. Its antigen is still unknown. In TCRdb, the RT-PCR reads were re-called with MiXCR into one record per CDR3 protein. The sample holds approximately 520,000 distinct CDR3 sequences, more than 15% seen once. These data originate in a study of response to subunit inactivated influenza vaccine. Study-wide results and limits: The authors offered the suggestion that each seasonal influenza vaccination recruits few new T cells.

The CDR3 contains 13 residues. V gave up 0 bases and J gave up 5 bases, with 10 bases separating them. From germline, CDR1 is SQVTM and CDR2 ANQGSEA. The sequencing here drew on CD4+ T cells sorted from PBMCs, taken around 25 months after vaccination. This TCR came from a man between 50 and 75 years old who received an inactivated influenza vaccine. This rearrangement joins TRBV29-1 to TRBJ2-5; TRBD1 might be the D (6 bases). CDR3 amino acids: CSVEEGGLETQYF. The DNA of the CDR3 is TGCAGCGTTGAAGAAGGGGGTTTGGAGACCCAGTACTTC.